This T cell receptor beta chain is from a study of blood T cell repertoires in COVID-19. Study-wide context: Sites across the United States, Italy and Spain contributed samples from acute and convalescent COVID-19. PBMCs, B-cell-depleted T cells, or T cells were the source of the cDNA or gDNA that made up the material.

The germline gives CDR1 SGDLS, CDR2 YYNGEE. Deletions cut 0 bases from V and 2 bases from J, with 9 bases between. The CDR3 spans 14 residues. Authors' methods: Scientists estimated how many nucleated cells there were by amplifying reference gene primers. Sequenced by immunoSEQ multiplex PCR; TCRdb stores in-frame clones only, minus some. V and J calls and clone size are those listed in that table; D and trimming were worked out from the DNA. The data contain 200,000 to 250,000 clones, about 85% of them singletons. V and J are TRBV9 and TRBJ2-7, with D tentatively TRBD1 (5 bases). Material for sequencing was peripheral blood. The clonotype comes from a woman in her late teens or twenties who had recovered from COVID-19. In DNA, the CDR3 is TGTGCCAGCAGCGTAGGGGTAGGGGCCTACGAGCAGTACTTC. Amino acids: CASSVGVGAYEQYF.